Listed below are T cell receptor beta chains from one sample, sequenced in a study of blood T cell repertoires in COVID-19. TCRdb keeps only in-frame clones here, not all; method: immunoSEQ multiplex PCR. Among roughly 250,000 clones listed, roughly 86% were seen once. Source material: peripheral blood. The receptors derive from a man aged 35 to 55 who had recovered from COVID-19. Both conserved end residues are part of each CDR3. The order of the fields is J gene, V gene, D gene, clone size, CDR3 protein, CDR3 DNA. A D gene is named only where the DNA matches it firmly. Clone size is given for some rows only: seen once, a few or many times, or a class if the clone is expanded.

J: TRBJ2-7; V: TRBV11-3; D: TRBD1; size: .; CDR3: CASSSSGTGYDEQYF; DNA: TGTGCCAGCAGCTCCTCCGGGACAGGGTACGACGAGCAGTACTTC
J: TRBJ2-2; V: TRBV18; D: TRBD2; size: .; CDR3: CASKTTSLNTGELFF; DNA: TGTGCCAGCAAAACGACTAGCCTGAACACCGGGGAGCTGTTTTTT
J: TRBJ2-3; V: TRBV3-1/TRBV3-2; D: TRBD2; size: .; CDR3: CASSPGTSGDTQYF; DNA: TGTGCCAGCAGCCCCGGGACTAGCGGAGATACGCAGTATTTT
J: TRBJ2-7; V: TRBV19; D: .; size: many; CDR3: CASHGQKSYEQYF; DNA: TGTGCCAGTCATGGACAGAAGTCCTACGAGCAGTACTTC
J: TRBJ1-5; V: TRBV19; D: TRBD1; size: .; CDR3: CASSVGQGNQPQHF; DNA: TGTGCCAGTAGTGTCGGACAGGGGAATCAGCCCCAGCATTTT
J: TRBJ2-5; V: TRBV10-3; D: TRBD1; size: .; CDR3: CAISDPGQGKETQYF; DNA: TGTGCCATCAGTGACCCGGGACAGGGGAAAGAGACCCAGTACTTC
J: TRBJ2-7; V: TRBV30; D: TRBD1; size: .; CDR3: CAWSLRTGAYEQYF; DNA: TGTGCCTGGAGCTTAAGGACAGGAGCCTACGAGCAGTACTTC
J: TRBJ2-5; V: TRBV15; D: TRBD2; size: .; CDR3: CATSNVPGLAGGRETQYF; DNA: TGTGCCACCAGCAATGTCCCGGGACTAGCGGGGGGGCGAGAGACCCAGTACTTC
J: TRBJ2-1; V: TRBV7-6; D: TRBD2; size: .; CDR3: CASSLGGGRPSYNEQFF; DNA: TGTGCCAGCAGCTTAGGTGGCGGGAGGCCTTCCTACAATGAGCAGTTCTTC
J: TRBJ1-3; V: TRBV6-2/TRBV6-3; D: TRBD1; size: .; CDR3: CASNPSWGTAGKISGNTIYF; DNA: TGTGCCAGCAACCCCTCTTGGGGGACAGCAGGGAAGATTTCTGGAAACACCATATATTTT
J: TRBJ2-5; V: TRBV5-6; D: .; size: once; CDR3: CASSLGRGANQETQYF; DNA: TGTGCCAGCAGCTTAGGTCGGGGGGCGAACCAAGAGACCCAGTACTTC
J: TRBJ2-3; V: TRBV5-1; D: TRBD2; size: .; CDR3: CASSLVPPLAGGRIDTQYF; DNA: TGCGCCAGCAGCTTGGTGCCCCCTCTAGCGGGGGGACGCATAGATACGCAGTATTTT
J: TRBJ1-1; V: TRBV5-1; D: TRBD1; size: .; CDR3: CASRLDRGTEAFF; DNA: TGCGCCAGCAGATTGGACAGGGGAACTGAAGCTTTCTTT
J: TRBJ2-7; V: TRBV5-4; D: TRBD2; size: .; CDR3: CASSPPASGNYEQYF; DNA: TGTGCCAGCAGCCCACCGGCTAGCGGGAACTACGAGCAGTACTTC
J: TRBJ2-7; V: TRBV3-1/TRBV3-2; D: .; size: .; CDR3: CASSQGASVGEQYF; DNA: TGTGCCAGCAGCCAAGGGGCTAGCGTGGGCGAGCAGTACTTC
J: TRBJ1-2; V: TRBV19; D: TRBD1; size: .; CDR3: CASSIDTRDRGNYGYTF; DNA: TGTGCCAGTAGTATAGATACCCGGGACAGGGGTAACTATGGCTACACCTTC
J: TRBJ1-2; V: TRBV5-1; D: TRBD1; size: .; CDR3: CASSFDRVNYGYTF; DNA: TGCGCCAGCAGCTTTGACAGGGTTAACTATGGCTACACCTTC
J: TRBJ2-1; V: TRBV5-1; D: .; size: .; CDR3: CASSLPWTGTYNEQFF; DNA: TGCGCCAGCAGCTTACCCTGGACTGGGACCTACAATGAGCAGTTCTTC
J: TRBJ2-3; V: TRBV5-6; D: .; size: .; CDR3: CASSGGTDTQYF; DNA: TGTGCCAGTAGTGGGGGGACAGATACGCAGTATTTT
J: TRBJ1-6; V: TRBV25-1; D: .; size: once; CDR3: CASSEYRSKLPYNSPLHF; DNA: TGTGCCAGCAGTGAATACCGGTCTAAATTACCCTATAATTCACCCCTCCACTTT
J: TRBJ1-1; V: TRBV19; D: .; size: .; CDR3: CASRGTQGTEAFF; DNA: TGTGCCAGTAGGGGAACTCAGGGCACTGAAGCTTTCTTT
J: TRBJ1-2; V: TRBV28; D: .; size: .; CDR3: CASSSPGSPIGGYTF; DNA: TGTGCCAGCAGTTCCCCGGGGAGCCCCATCGGGGGCTACACCTTC
J: TRBJ2-3; V: TRBV7-2; D: .; size: .; CDR3: CASSLQANTQYF; DNA: TGTGCCAGCAGCTTACAAGCAAATACGCAGTATTTT
J: TRBJ2-1; V: TRBV7-7; D: TRBD1; size: .; CDR3: CASSLDRGGSNEQFF; DNA: TGTGCCAGCAGCCTGGACAGGGGAGGAAGCAATGAGCAGTTCTTC
J: TRBJ1-6; V: TRBV5-6; D: .; size: .; CDR3: CASSLTGPTNSPLHF; DNA: TGTGCCAGCAGCTTGACAGGGCCTACTAATTCACCCCTCCACTTT
J: TRBJ2-2; V: TRBV3-1/TRBV3-2; D: .; size: once; CDR3: CASSQVGRGRTGELFF; DNA: TGTGCCAGCAGCCAAGTCGGGCGGGGGCGGACCGGGGAGCTGTTTTTT
J: TRBJ1-2; V: TRBV27; D: TRBD1; size: .; CDR3: CASRQTGKYGYTF; DNA: TGTGCCAGCAGACAGACAGGGAAGTATGGCTACACCTTC
J: TRBJ2-1; V: TRBV7-2; D: TRBD1; size: .; CDR3: CASSLVILGTGANEQFF; DNA: TGTGCCAGCAGCTTAGTAATCCTAGGGACAGGGGCCAATGAGCAGTTCTTC
J: TRBJ1-1; V: TRBV5-1; D: TRBD1; size: .; CDR3: CASSLKGAGLNTEAFF; DNA: TGCGCCAGCAGCTTGAAGGGGGCGGGACTGAACACTGAAGCTTTCTTT
J: TRBJ2-7; V: TRBV18; D: .; size: once; CDR3: CASSPGGQSSYEQYF; DNA: TGTGCCAGCTCACCCGGAGGTCAGTCCTCCTACGAGCAGTACTTC
J: TRBJ2-5; V: TRBV7-2; D: TRBD2; size: .; CDR3: CASSRGGVGKETQYF; DNA: TGTGCCAGCAGCCGGGGAGGGGTGGGGAAAGAGACCCAGTACTTC
J: TRBJ2-3; V: TRBV6-2/TRBV6-3; D: TRBD2; size: .; CDR3: CASSPRGDPRGDTQYF; DNA: TGTGCCAGCAGTCCCCGGGGGGACCCGAGGGGAGATACGCAGTATTTT
J: TRBJ1-1; V: TRBV9; D: TRBD1; size: .; CDR3: CASSQAVVTGAVEAFF; DNA: TGTGCCAGCAGCCAGGCGGTTGTGACAGGGGCGGTTGAAGCTTTCTTT
J: TRBJ2-5; V: TRBV7-3; D: .; size: once; CDR3: CASSSRDGGMGEAQYF; DNA: TGTGCCAGCAGCTCACGGGACGGAGGGATGGGAGAGGCCCAGTACTTC
J: TRBJ1-2; V: TRBV7-9; D: .; size: few; CDR3: CASSHKETGTF; DNA: TGTGCCAGCAGTCATAAGGAGACCGGGACCTTC
J: TRBJ2-5; V: TRBV6-2/TRBV6-3; D: .; size: .; CDR3: CASSPWRAPQETQYF; DNA: TGTGCCAGCAGTCCCTGGCGGGCCCCACAAGAGACCCAGTACTTC
J: TRBJ2-2; V: TRBV5-1; D: .; size: .; CDR3: CASSLAGFANTGELFF; DNA: TGCGCCAGCAGCTTGGCAGGGTTCGCGAACACCGGGGAGCTGTTTTTT
J: TRBJ2-1; V: TRBV19; D: TRBD2; size: .; CDR3: CASSMGGEQFF; DNA: TGTGCCAGTAGTATGGGGGGGGAGCAGTTCTTC
J: TRBJ1-2; V: TRBV3-1/TRBV3-2; D: TRBD1; size: .; CDR3: CASSQAGGGGYTF; DNA: TGTGCCAGCAGCCAAGCAGGGGGCGGGGGCTACACCTTC
J: TRBJ2-2; V: TRBV11-2; D: TRBD1; size: few; CDR3: CASSELGQGRTGELFF; DNA: TGTGCCAGCAGCGAACTCGGACAGGGGAGAACCGGGGAGCTGTTTTTT
J: TRBJ2-7; V: TRBV4-3; D: TRBD2; size: .; CDR3: CASSQDAAGTSYEQYF; DNA: TGCGCCAGCAGCCAAGATGCAGCGGGGACCTCCTACGAGCAGTACTTC
J: TRBJ2-5; V: TRBV28; D: TRBD2; size: .; CDR3: CASTTGTSQETQYF; DNA: TGTGCCAGCACGACCGGGACTAGCCAAGAGACCCAGTACTTC
J: TRBJ1-5; V: TRBV6-2/TRBV6-3; D: .; size: .; CDR3: CASSLTSGIQPQHF; DNA: TGTGCCAGCAGTTTAACTTCAGGGATACAGCCCCAGCATTTT
J: TRBJ2-1; V: TRBV19; D: TRBD2; size: .; CDR3: CASSHWGGDNEQFF; DNA: TGTGCCAGTAGTCACTGGGGGGGAGACAATGAGCAGTTCTTC
J: TRBJ2-3; V: TRBV5-4; D: TRBD1; size: once; CDR3: CASSLAPRGTDTQYF; DNA: TGTGCCAGCAGCTTGGCCCCCAGGGGGACAGATACGCAGTATTTT
J: TRBJ2-7; V: TRBV20-1; D: .; size: .; CDR3: CSASSAGTLTYEQYF; DNA: TGCAGTGCTAGTAGCGCGGGAACCCTAACCTACGAGCAGTACTTC
J: TRBJ2-3; V: TRBV6-2/TRBV6-3; D: TRBD2; size: .; CDR3: CASSYSLAGASTDTQYF; DNA: TGTGCCAGCAGTTACTCGCTAGCGGGAGCTAGCACAGATACGCAGTATTTT
J: TRBJ1-1; V: TRBV6-6; D: .; size: .; CDR3: CASSRGGDGEAFF; DNA: TGTGCCAGCAGTCGAGGGGGGGACGGGGAAGCTTTCTTT
J: TRBJ2-7; V: TRBV5-1; D: .; size: once; CDR3: CASSETLYEQYF; DNA: TGCGCCAGCAGCGAGACTCTCTACGAGCAGTACTTC
J: TRBJ1-1; V: TRBV7-2; D: TRBD1; size: .; CDR3: CASSPAGQGSTEAFF; DNA: TGTGCCAGCAGCCCAGCAGGACAGGGGAGCACTGAAGCTTTCTTT
J: TRBJ2-2; V: TRBV5-6; D: TRBD2; size: .; CDR3: CASSALLAGDTGELFF; DNA: TGTGCCAGCAGCGCCCTATTAGCGGGGGACACCGGGGAGCTGTTTTTT